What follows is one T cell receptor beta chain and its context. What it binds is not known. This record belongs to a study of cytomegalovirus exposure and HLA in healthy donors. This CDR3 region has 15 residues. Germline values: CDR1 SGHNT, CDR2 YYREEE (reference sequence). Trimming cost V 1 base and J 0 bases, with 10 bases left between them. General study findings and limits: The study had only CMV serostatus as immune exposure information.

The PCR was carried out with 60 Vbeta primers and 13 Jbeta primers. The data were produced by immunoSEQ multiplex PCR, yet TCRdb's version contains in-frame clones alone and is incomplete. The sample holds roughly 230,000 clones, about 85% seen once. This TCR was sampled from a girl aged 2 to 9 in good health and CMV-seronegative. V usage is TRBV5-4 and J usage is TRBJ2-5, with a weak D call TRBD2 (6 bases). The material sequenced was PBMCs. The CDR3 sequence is CASSLLGGHQETQYF. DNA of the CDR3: TGTGCCAGCAGCTTGCTGGGGGGACACCAAGAGACCCAGTACTTC.